Each of the 15 T cell receptor beta chains below was sequenced from the same sample in a study of cytotoxic CD8 clonotypes in ibrutinib-treated CLL. Generated by immunoSEQ multiplex PCR, the TCRdb table keeps only in-frame clones and is missing some. This table has about 40,000 clones, 65% to 70% appearing once. The sample here was PBMCs, taken at disease progression, from a patient treated with ibrutinib. The receptors come from a human donor with chronic lymphocytic leukemia.

The rearrangement uses TRBV5-1 and TRBJ2-5, with 8 bases identical to TRBD2. Unmatched junction bases numbered 8, after V lost 4 bases and J lost 3 bases. The CDR3 spans 15 residues. Germline CDR1 SGHRS, CDR2 YFSETQ. As DNA, the CDR3 is TGCGCCAGCAGCGAGATACCGGGACTAGAAGAGACCCAGTACTTC. Residues: CASSEIPGLEETQYF.

This clone is medium-sized (0.01 to 0.1%) within its sample. The rearrangement uses TRBV7-9 and TRBJ1-5; D remains unclear. CDR3 size: 12 residues. Germline V gives CDR1 SEHNR, CDR2 FQNEAQ (reference sequence). V lost 1 base and J lost 12, with 10 bases in between. The DNA of the CDR3 is TGTGCCAGCAGCTTAGATGCGGAGGTCCAGCATTTT. Translated: CASSLDAEVQHF.

The count of this clone is one. The rearrangement links TRBV7-6 to TRBJ2-3; D is unclear. CDR3 length: 13 amino acids. Germline V lookup: CDR1 SGHVS, CDR2 FNYEAQ. V dropped 4 bases and J dropped 6 bases, with 11 bases sitting between them. The DNA for the CDR3 is TGTGCCAGCAGCTACAACTCCGACGATACGCAGTATTTT. This encodes CASSYNSDDTQYF.

In nucleotides, the CDR3 is TGCGCCAGCAGCCAAGGCGGCGTGAATGAGCAGTTCTTC. Amino acid sequence: CASSQGGVNEQFF. The rearrangement uses TRBV4-1 and TRBJ2-1; the D is unclear. CDR3 length: 13 residues. Trimming pared 1 base from V and 7 bases from J, leaving 8 bases between. CDR1 is MGHRA, CDR2 YSYEKL, per germline.

This clone was found once. This chain joins TRBV19 and TRBJ2-7; TRBD1 aligns across 11 bases. Germline CDR1 and CDR2: LNHDA and SQIVND (reference sequence). V gave up 5 bases and J gave up 2 bases; unmatched junction bases: 14. This CDR3 spans 18 amino acids. CDR3 DNA sequence: TGTGCCAGTAGTCGGCGGACAGGGGGCCGAGGACTGACCTACGAGCAGTACTTC. It yields the protein CASSRRTGGRGLTYEQYF. Full variable domain (outside the CDR3, taken from reference TRBV19 and TRBJ2-7): DGGITQSPKYLFRKEGQNVTLSCEQNLNHDAMYWYRQDPGQGLRLIYYSQIVNDFQKGDIAEGYSVSREKKESFPLTVTSAQKNPTAFYLCASSRRTGGRGLTYEQYFGPGTRLTVT.

V usage is TRBV7-2 and J usage is TRBJ2-3; D remains unclear. Trimming shortened V by 2 bases and J by 5 bases, and 8 bases separated the two germline ends. Germline loops: CDR1 SGHTA, CDR2 FQGNSA. The CDR3 is made up of 13 amino acids. This chain's CDR3 is CASSLNPGDTQYF. The DNA for the CDR3 is TGTGCCAGCAGCTTAAACCCGGGAGATACGCAGTATTTT.

The V and J genes are TRBV5-1 and TRBJ1-5, with 9 nucleotides matching TRBD1. J gave up 3 bases and V 0 bases, and 4 bases lay outside the gene matches. Germline V gene lookup returns CDR1 SGHRS and CDR2 YFSETQ. The CDR3 has 16 amino acids. The CDR3 DNA follows: TGCGCCAGCAGCTTGGAAGGGACAGGGCACAATCAGCCCCAGCATTTT. The encoded protein is CASSLEGTGHNQPQHF.

The chain carries TRBV6-1 and TRBJ2-7, with unresolved D. This CDR3 is 15 amino acids long. Germline CDR1 and CDR2: MNHNS and SASEGT. Trimming pared 6 bases from V and 0 bases from J, leaving 15 bases between. CDR3 in DNA: TGTGCCAGCAGGACGGGCCCGGCCAGCTCCTACGAGCAGTACTTC. Protein sequence: CASRTGPASSYEQYF.

The chain couples TRBV23-1 to TRBJ2-1; no reliable D call. TRBV23-1 is known as an ORF, though its function is uncertain. The V end lost 3 bases, the J end lost 7 bases, and 10 bases lay between the germline ends. The CDR3 runs to 13 residues. The CDR3 is CASSHGVRNEQFF. Here the CDR3 DNA reads TGCGCCAGCAGTCATGGAGTCCGGAATGAGCAGTTCTTC.

The CDR3 DNA follows: TGTGCCATCAGTGTTGGACAGAACAATCAGCCCCAGCATTTT. Protein: CAISVGQNNQPQHF. V and J are TRBV10-3 and TRBJ1-5; D is possibly TRBD1 (6 bases). The CDR3 totals 14 residues. Germline CDR1 ENHRY, CDR2 SYGVKD. V lost 4 bases and J lost 3, with 10 bases in between.

V is TRBV2 and J is TRBJ1-2, with 7 bases aligning to TRBD1. The CDR3 is 15 amino acids. The germline V gene has CDR1 SNHLY and CDR2 FYNNEI. J lost 4 bases, V lost 7 bases, and 12 bases had no gene match. The CDR3 loop is CASMGQNYPPYGYTF. CDR3 coding DNA: TGTGCCAGCATGGGACAGAACTATCCCCCCTATGGCTACACCTTC.

The V and J genes are TRBV7-2 and TRBJ1-2; TRBD1 matches 11 bases. CDR1 and CDR2 (germline): SGHTA, FQGNSA. The CDR3 totals 14 residues. V shed 5 bases and J 6 bases; nucleotides not matched to a gene: 5. CDR3 loop: CASSPGTGGNGYTF. CDR3 sequence (DNA): TGTGCCAGCAGCCCGGGGACAGGGGGTAATGGCTACACCTTC.

There are a few counts of this clone. This rearrangement joins TRBV27 to TRBJ2-1; 7 bases are shared with TRBD1. The V gene's germline CDR1 is MNHEY and CDR2 SMNVEV (reference sequence). There are 14 residues in the CDR3. The trim removed 8 bases at V and 9 bases at J, leaving 13 bases unmatched. The CDR3 coding sequence is TGTGCCAGCTCTCAGACAGGGTTAAGGGGTGAGCAGTTCTTC. It translates to CASSQTGLRGEQFF.

The chain recombines TRBV7-9 with TRBJ1-2; weak D call: TRBD1 (6 bases). There are 14 residues in the CDR3. Trimming removed 5 bases at V and 5 bases at J, with 15 bases between. CDR1 SEHNR and CDR2 FQNEAQ come from the germline V gene (reference sequence). The CDR3: CASSRTGYGYGYTF. CDR3 in DNA: TGTGCCAGCAGCCGTACAGGGTATGGTTATGGCTACACCTTC. Combining the CDR3 with reference TRBV7-9 and TRBJ1-2 gives the whole variable domain DTGVSQNPRHKITKRGQNVTFRCDPISEHNRLYWYRQTLGQGPEFLTYFQNEAQLEKSRLLSDRFSAERPKGSFSTLEIQRTEQGDSAMYLCASSRTGYGYGYTFGSGTRLTVV.

The chain recombines TRBV9 with TRBJ2-2; D is unclear. The CDR3 is 15 residues long. V was trimmed by 0 bases and J by 2 bases, leaving 8 bases between them. Looked up from germline, CDR1 is SGDLS and CDR2 is YYNGEE. CDR3 region: CASSVETSNTGELFF. For the CDR3, the DNA is TGTGCCAGCAGCGTAGAAACGTCAAACACCGGGGAGCTGTTTTTT.